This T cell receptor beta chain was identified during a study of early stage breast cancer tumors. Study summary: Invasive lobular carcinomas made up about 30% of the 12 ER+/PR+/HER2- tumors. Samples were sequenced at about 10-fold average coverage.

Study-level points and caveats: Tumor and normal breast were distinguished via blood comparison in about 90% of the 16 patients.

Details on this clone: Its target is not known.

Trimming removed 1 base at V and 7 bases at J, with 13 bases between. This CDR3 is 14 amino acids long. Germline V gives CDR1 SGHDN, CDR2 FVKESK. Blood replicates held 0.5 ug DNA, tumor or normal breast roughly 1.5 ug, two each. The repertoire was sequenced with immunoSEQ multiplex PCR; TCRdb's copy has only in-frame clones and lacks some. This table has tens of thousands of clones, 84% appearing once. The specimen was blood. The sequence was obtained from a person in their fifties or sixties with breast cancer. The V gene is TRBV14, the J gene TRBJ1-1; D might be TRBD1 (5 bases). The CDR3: CASSQVYGAGEAFF. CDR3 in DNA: TGTGCCAGCAGCCAAGTATATGGGGCTGGTGAAGCTTTCTTT. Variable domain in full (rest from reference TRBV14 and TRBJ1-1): EAGVTQFPSHSVIEKGQTVTLRCDPISGHDNLYWYRRVMGKEIKFLLHFVKESKQDESGMPNNRFLAERTGGTYSTLKVQPAELEDSGVYFCASSQVYGAGEAFFGQGTRLTVV.